The rows below give T cell receptor beta chains drawn from one sample of a study of T-cell reconstitution after alpha-beta-depleted transplantation in children. TCRdb reprocessed the PCR reads via MiXCR and lists one record per CDR3 protein. This sample has hundreds of thousands of distinct CDR3 sequences, with roughly 15% found just once. The specimen comprised PBMCs from the stem cell graft donor, sampled from the stem cell graft. These receptors were obtained from a human donor who donated a stem cell graft to a child with acute myeloid leukemia. Each CDR3 is given with its conserved first and last residue. Each record gives: D gene, V gene, clone size, J gene, CDR3 protein, CDR3 DNA. D genes are given only for firm matches. The size entry is marked missing in some rows and otherwise reads once, few, many or a size class.

.	TRBV4-2	.	TRBJ2-6	CASSQAGRTAGANVLTF	TGTGCCAGCAGCCAAGCGGGTCGGACTGCAGGGGCCAACGTCCTGACTTTC
.	TRBV20-1	many	TRBJ2-1	CSAGASSYNEQFF	TGCAGTGCTGGGGCAAGCTCCTACAATGAGCAGTTCTTC
.	TRBV7-9	many	TRBJ2-5	CASSPPGETQYF	TGTGCCAGCAGTCCTCCGGGAGAGACCCAGTACTTC
.	TRBV15	.	TRBJ1-3	CATSRDLGATGNTIYF	TGTGCCACCAGCAGAGATCTGGGGGCAACTGGAAACACCATATATTTT
TRBD1	TRBV6-2/TRBV6-3	many	TRBJ1-1	CASSMGQPPNTEAFF	TGTGCCAGCAGTATGGGACAGCCACCGAACACTGAAGCTTTCTTT
TRBD2	TRBV4-3	many	TRBJ2-1	CASSQDGSGGRNEQFF	TGCGCCAGCAGCCAAGATGGGTCGGGGGGGCGGAATGAGCAGTTCTTC
TRBD1	TRBV6-5	.	TRBJ2-1	CASSYSGQEGNDQFF	TGTGCCAGCAGTTACTCGGGACAGGAGGGCAATGACCAGTTCTTC
.	TRBV7-2	few	TRBJ2-1	CASSLGPAGSGRFF	TGTGCCAGCAGCTTAGGCCCAGCGGGCTCTGGGCGGTTCTTC
.	TRBV7-2	.	TRBJ1-1	CASSLALSRVGGNTEAFF	TGTGCCAGCAGCTTAGCGCTAAGCAGGGTAGGAGGGAACACTGAAGCTTTCTTT
TRBD2	TRBV7-2	many	TRBJ2-1	CASSQTSGSSYNEQFF	TGTGCCAGCAGCCAGACTAGCGGGAGCTCCTACAATGAGCAGTTCTTC
.	TRBV5-1	few	TRBJ2-2	CASRAWTDTGELFF	TGCGCCAGCAGGGCTTGGACAGACACCGGGGAGCTGTTTTTT
.	TRBV7-9	few	TRBJ2-7	CASSLAGEDEQYF	TGTGCCAGCAGCTTAGCGGGTGAGGACGAGCAGTACTTC
.	TRBV7-9	.	TRBJ2-3	CASSHLEQGADTQYF	TGTGCCAGCAGCCACTTAGAACAGGGCGCAGATACGCAGTATTTT
.	TRBV28	few	TRBJ2-1	CASSLTGVREQFF	TGTGCCAGCAGTCTCACGGGCGTTCGGGAGCAGTTCTTC
.	TRBV29-1	many	TRBJ1-1	CSVDTYSEVTEAFF	TGCAGCGTTGATACGTACAGCGAAGTCACTGAAGCTTTCTTT
.	TRBV20-1	few	TRBJ2-5	CSARDRNDQETQYF	TGCAGTGCTAGAGATAGGAACGACCAAGAGACCCAGTACTTC
.	TRBV9	.	TRBJ1-2	CASSVAGGTGIVGGYTF	TGTGCCAGCAGCGTAGCTGGTGGGACGGGAATAGTAGGTGGCTACACCTTC
TRBD1	TRBV25-1	.	TRBJ2-7	CASSDPGTGSYEQYF	TGTGCCAGCAGTGACCCCGGGACAGGTTCCTACGAGCAGTACTTC
.	TRBV3-1	.	TRBJ2-5	CANSQGSRGWETQYF	TGTGCCAACAGCCAAGGATCAAGGGGCTGGGAGACCCAGTACTTC
TRBD1	TRBV5-1	.	TRBJ2-6	CASSLAWRQGTTEANVLTF	TGCGCCAGCAGCTTGGCCTGGAGACAGGGAACTACTGAGGCCAACGTCCTGACTTTC
.	TRBV5-5	many	TRBJ2-3	CASSLEQVTDTQYF	TGTGCCAGCAGCTTGGAACAGGTCACAGATACGCAGTATTTT
.	TRBV6-5	.	TRBJ1-1	CASSSDKHGSMNTEAFF	TGTGCCAGCAGTTCAGACAAGCACGGGAGCATGAACACTGAAGCTTTCTTT
.	TRBV20-1	many	TRBJ1-5	CSARIPGRYSNQPQHF	TGCAGTGCCCGCATCCCCGGACGGTATAGCAATCAGCCCCAGCATTTT
.	TRBV20-1	many	TRBJ1-5	CSAREWPVTQHF	TGCAGTGCTAGAGAGTGGCCCGTAACCCAGCATTTT
.	TRBV5-6	.	TRBJ1-2	CASSLLARESHGYTF	TGTGCCAGCAGCTTGTTGGCCCGGGAGAGCCATGGCTACACCTTC